The 4 T cell receptor beta chains below come from one sample, sequenced in a study of cytomegalovirus exposure and HLA in healthy donors. Researchers ran the PCR with 60 Vbeta and 13 Jbeta primers. Measured with immunoSEQ multiplex PCR; TCRdb has only the in-frame clones, and not every one. Of approximately 170,000 clones detected, more than 80% appear once; the ten largest clones hold 0.75% to 0.9%. Sequencing was carried out using PBMCs. These receptors originate from a woman aged 18-29 years in good health and CMV-seronegative.

The J gene is TRBJ1-1, the V gene TRBV12-5; D uncertain. CDR3 length: 12 residues. CDR1 LGHNT and CDR2 FRNRAP come from the germline V gene. V dropped 3 bases and J dropped 5 bases, with 7 bases sitting between them. The CDR3, as DNA: TGTGCTAGTGGTTTAGCGACTACTGAAGCTTTCTTT. Translated, it gives CASGLATTEAFF.

The CDR3 is CASSSRGLGYGYTF. The CDR3 nucleotides read TGTGCCAGCAGCTCCAGGGGGCTTGGCTATGGCTACACCTTC. This chain joins TRBV28 and TRBJ1-2; 8 nucleotides align to TRBD1. Trimming took 6 bases from V and 4 from J; bases not matched to a gene: 7. In germline, CDR1 is MDHEN, CDR2 SYDVKM. The CDR3 has 14 residues.

The rearrangement links TRBV6-5 to TRBJ2-6; D is possibly TRBD2 (6 bases). Germline V gene sequence: CDR1 MNHEY, CDR2 SVGAGI. The CDR3 runs to 16 residues. The germline V and J ends were trimmed by 2 bases and 4 bases, with 12 bases remaining between them. The CDR3 DNA follows: TGTGCCAGCAGTTACCGCGGGGTATCCGGGGCCAACGTCCTGACTTTC. Protein: CASSYRGVSGANVLTF.

The J gene is TRBJ2-7, the V gene TRBV18; 13 positions match TRBD2. CDR1 KGHSH and CDR2 LQKENI come from the germline V gene. Losses at the gene ends were 3 bases for V and 2 bases for J; bases not matched to a gene: 7. The CDR3 is 17 residues long. CDR3 region: CASSPYGTSGNPYEQYF. The CDR3 DNA follows: TGTGCCAGCTCACCCTACGGGACTAGCGGGAACCCCTACGAGCAGTACTTC.